The 4 T cell receptor beta chains presented below share a single source sample, sequenced in a study of response to subunit inactivated influenza vaccine. Each CDR3 protein is one row after TCRdb ran MiXCR on the RT-PCR reads. The data show under 800,000 distinct CDR3 sequences, 11% to 15% seen once. Sequencing was performed on PBMCs from blood, taken 14 to 15 days before vaccination. Source of these receptors: a man aged 45 to 65 who received an inactivated influenza vaccine.

The V and J genes are TRBV6-5 and TRBJ2-3, with unresolved D. CDR1 and CDR2 from the germline V gene are MNHEY and SVGAGI. The V end lost 4 bases, the J end lost 2 bases, and 10 bases lay between the germline ends. This CDR3 is 14 amino acids long. In DNA, the CDR3 is TGTGCCAGCAGTTTGGGTTTCCTCACAGATACGCAGTATTTT. This sequence encodes CASSLGFLTDTQYF.

This chain uses TRBV4-1 with TRBJ2-1; TRBD2 matches at 11 bases. The CDR3 has 20 residues. CDR1 MGHRA and CDR2 YSYEKL come from the germline V gene. Losses at the gene ends were 0 bases for V and 5 bases for J; bases not matched to a gene: 15. CDR3 region: CASSQDRRLAGGPPHNEQFF. The CDR3 coding sequence is TGCGCCAGCAGCCAAGATCGACGGCTAGCGGGGGGCCCGCCCCACAATGAGCAGTTCTTC.

A word on this clonotype: One junction end does not reproduce the germline sequence, and a read error may be involved. This sequence joins TRBV12-3 or TRBV12-4 and TRBJ2-1; 8 bases map to TRBD1. This CDR3 has 12 amino acids. The CDR3 here is CASSRTGNEQIF. The CDR3 coding sequence is TGTGCCAGCAGTCGGACAGGGAACGAGCAGATCTTC.

This clonotype has more than one count but fewer than ten. This rearrangement joins TRBV4-1 to TRBJ2-7; TRBD2 aligns across 11 bases. The length of the CDR3 is 15 residues. The germline CDR1 and CDR2 sequences are MGHRA and YSYEKL. Trimming cost V 4 bases and J 1 base; bases outside gene matches: 3. The CDR3 nucleotides are TGCGCCAGCAGCCGGGGACTAGCGGCATCCTACGAGCAGTACTTC. Translation gives CASSRGLAASYEQYF.